This T cell receptor (beta chain) was profiled in a study of Ad26.COV2.S vaccination and SARS-CoV-2 variants. This CDR3 comprises 11 residues. Deletions cut 7 bases from V and 2 bases from J, with 5 bases between. Germline assignment: CDR1 MNHEY and CDR2 SVGAGI. Only in-frame clones appear in the TCRdb table, and some are missing; sequencing was by immunoSEQ multiplex PCR. The table shows more than 400,000 clones, with 80% to 95% occurring only once. Treatment given: about 20 received Ad26.COV2.S at low or high dose, single or two shots; roughly 5 received placebo; per-sample allocation not given. At day 63 after the first vaccine or placebo injection, samples were drawn. Whoever gave the sample was an adult aged 18-55 years in Boston. Participants' vaccine, an Ad26 vector, delivered Wuhan-strain SARS-CoV-2 spike.

The gene calls are TRBV6-5 and TRBJ2-5; the D is unclear. The TCR comes from a person aged 18 to 59 who received the Ad26.COV2.S COVID-19 vaccine or a placebo. Sequencing used peripheral blood, obtained in a trial of Ad26.COV2.S vaccine versus placebo. CDR3 amino acids: CASTRQETQYF. CDR3 sequence (DNA): TGTGCCAGCACTCGACAAGAGACCCAGTACTTC.